The TCR beta chain described here comes from a study of blood T cell repertoires in COVID-19. The overall study: Researchers got acute and convalescent COVID-19 samples from the United States, Italy and Spain. Sources were T cells, B-cell-depleted T cells, or PBMCs; the material itself was cDNA or gDNA.

In the original workflow: Researchers report that nucleated cell counts were estimated from reference gene primer amplification. Some clones are missing from TCRdb's copy, which holds only in-frame ones; the method was immunoSEQ multiplex PCR. Clonal size and the V and J genes are those of that table, whereas D and trimming came from the DNA. The sample carries more than 55,000 clones, 70% to 90% recorded once. The CDR3 has 14 amino acids. The germline V gene encodes CDR1 MDHEN and CDR2 SYDVKM. Trimming removed 2 bases from V and 6 bases from J; junction bases left unmatched: 2. The source of this sequence is a woman in her 70s with acute or convalescent COVID-19. Sequenced sample: peripheral blood. J is TRBJ1-5 and V is TRBV28, with 9 bases that match TRBD1. CDR3 nucleotides: TGTGCCAGCAGTTTACAGACAGGGGGTCAGCCCCAGCATTTT. As protein: CASSLQTGGQPQHF.